This record concerns one TCR beta chain sequence. The data derive from a study of blood T cell repertoires in COVID-19. There are 15 residues in the CDR3. Produced via immunoSEQ multiplex PCR; TCRdb's table is partial and in-frame only. The data show about 240,000 clones, approximately 78% seen once. This receptor was taken from an older woman with active or convalescent COVID-19. The rearrangement joins TRBV21-1 to TRBJ1-2; the table assigns TRBD1, which was not confirmed against the DNA. TRBV21-1 is assigned pseudogene status. Sequenced sample: peripheral blood. The CDR3 DNA reads as TGTGCCAGCAGCGTAAGGGACAGGGGAAACTATGGCTACACCTTC. This translates into CASSVRDRGNYGYTF.